These 19 T cell receptor beta chains were all obtained from the same sample, sequenced in a study of cytomegalovirus exposure and HLA in healthy donors. The PCR employed 60 Vbeta primers together with 13 Jbeta primers. The method was immunoSEQ multiplex PCR; TCRdb's version includes in-frame clones alone and lacks a portion of them. The table shows 43,000 or so clones, with roughly 60% occurring only once. Source material: PBMCs. Receptor source: a human donor in good health.

The rearrangement joins TRBV7-9 to TRBJ1-2; 7 positions match TRBD1. Losses at the gene ends were 5 bases for V and 0 bases for J; bases not matched to a gene: 6. CDR1 is SEHNR, CDR2 FQNEAQ, per germline (reference sequence). The CDR3 covers 15 residues. CDR3 amino acids: CASSPWDRANYGYTF. In nucleotides, the CDR3 is TGTGCCAGCAGCCCTTGGGACAGAGCTAACTATGGCTACACCTTC.

V gene TRBV7-8 combines with J gene TRBJ1-3; D might be TRBD1 (5 bases). V was shortened by 5 bases and J by 8 bases, with 16 bases between the two germline ends. The CDR3 runs to 14 residues. Germline CDR1 is SGHVS and CDR2 is FQNEAQ. The CDR3 sequence: CASSRPAIGDTIYF. The CDR3 DNA reads TGTGCCAGCAGCCGACCGGCCATAGGGGACACCATATATTTT.

This clone was counted only a few times. The rearrangement links TRBV19 to TRBJ2-7; weak D call: TRBD1 (6 bases). Trimming shortened V by 3 bases and J by 3 bases, and 9 bases separated the two germline ends. CDR3 length: 13 residues. CDR1 and CDR2 (germline): LNHDA, SQIVND (reference sequence). CDR3 protein: CASSIGRGYEQYF. The CDR3, as DNA: TGTGCCAGTAGTATCGGCAGGGGCTACGAGCAGTACTTC.

This clone was seen more than once but under ten times. This chain uses TRBV19 with TRBJ1-2; no clear D. From germline, CDR1 is LNHDA and CDR2 SQIVND (reference sequence). Deletions cut 7 bases from V and 4 bases from J, with 19 bases between. This CDR3 is built from 15 residues. This CDR3 reads CASTLVEGRIYGYTF. The CDR3 region has the DNA TGTGCCAGTACCCTGGTGGAGGGTCGTATCTATGGCTACACCTTC.

This chain joins TRBV2 and TRBJ2-2; 12 positions match TRBD2. The germline V gene has CDR1 SNHLY and CDR2 FYNNEI. The CDR3 contains 15 residues. V was clipped by 6 bases and J by 5 bases; unmatched bases: 4. CDR3 nucleotide sequence: TGTGCCAGCAGCCTAGCGGGGGGGCGTACCGGGGAGCTGTTTTTT. Amino acid sequence: CASSLAGGRTGELFF. The variable domain in full, completed from reference TRBV2 and TRBJ2-2, reads EPEVTQTPSHQVTQMGQEVILRCVPISNHLYFYWYRQILGQKVEFLVSFYNNEISEKSEIFDDQFSVERPDGSNFTLKIRSTKLEDSAMYFCASSLAGGRTGELFFGEGSRLTVL.

The chain has TRBV10-3 and TRBJ1-2; TRBD1 agrees at 7 bases. Germline V CDR1 and CDR2: ENHRY, SYGVKD. There are 20 residues in the CDR3. V gave up 2 bases and J gave up 5 bases; unmatched junction bases: 23. For the CDR3, the DNA is TGTGCCATCAGTGAGGGGCTAGTATCGGCGGGACAGCGAATAACTTATGGCTACACCTTC. It encodes CAISEGLVSAGQRITYGYTF.

This sequence joins TRBV6-5 and TRBJ2-7; 10 bases map to TRBD1. The V segment lost 10 bases and the J segment 5 bases; nucleotides outside the gene matches: 11. The V gene's germline CDR1 is MNHEY and CDR2 SVGAGI. This CDR3 spans 14 amino acids. The CDR3 bases are TGTGCCACCGCGACCGGGACAGGGGTTAACGAGCAGTACTTC. Translating gives CATATGTGVNEQYF.

The gene calls are TRBV27 and TRBJ2-3; unclear D gene. The V and J ends lost 3 bases and 4 bases respectively, with 5 bases between them. The CDR3 totals 12 residues. Per germline, CDR1 MNHEY and CDR2 SMNVEV (reference sequence). The CDR3 protein is CASSFNADTQYF. DNA for the CDR3: TGTGCCAGCAGTTTTAATGCAGATACGCAGTATTTT.

The chain carries TRBV5-1 and TRBJ1-3; tentatively, D is TRBD1 (5 bases). Trimming stripped 0 bases from V and 2 bases from J, with 6 bases between. From germline, CDR1 is SGHRS and CDR2 YFSETQ. The CDR3 is 14 amino acids. CDR3 sequence (DNA): TGCGCCAGCAGCTTGGGGGGCGCTGGAAACACCATATATTTT. Encoded protein: CASSLGGAGNTIYF.

This clone is a singleton in its sample. The chain links TRBV5-4 to TRBJ1-2; the match to TRBD1 covers 10 bases. The CDR3 contains 16 residues. The germline CDR1 and CDR2 sequences are SGHNT and YYREEE (reference sequence). The V gene end was trimmed by 4 bases and the J gene end by 4 bases; junction bases not matched to a gene: 10. CDR3 protein: CASSVAGQGPLYGYTF. The DNA of the CDR3 is TGTGCCAGCAGCGTGGCGGGACAGGGGCCCCTCTATGGCTACACCTTC.

V gene TRBV30 combines with J gene TRBJ2-3, with 10 bases fitting TRBD1. The CDR3 is 14 residues long. Germline V gives CDR1 GTSNPN, CDR2 SVGIG (reference sequence). The trim removed 8 bases at V and 6 bases at J, leaving 11 bases unmatched. The DNA for the CDR3 is TGTGCCGGCGGGACAGGGGTTATTACGGATACGCAGTATTTT. Amino acids: CAGGTGVITDTQYF.

The chain uses TRBV2 and TRBJ1-6; D not certain. Trimming removed 7 bases at V and 5 bases at J, with 12 bases between. Per the germline V gene, CDR1 is SNHLY and CDR2 is FYNNEI. There are 14 residues in the CDR3. The CDR3 spells CASMWPLDNSPLHF. CDR3 DNA sequence: TGTGCCAGCATGTGGCCGCTGGATAATTCACCCCTCCACTTT.

V is TRBV6-6 and J is TRBJ2-1, with 8 bases lining up with TRBD2. Germline values: CDR1 MNHNY, CDR2 SVGAGI (reference sequence). Trimming removed 4 bases from V and 4 bases from J; junction bases left unmatched: 9. This CDR3 has 16 amino acids. The CDR3 DNA reads TGTGCCAGCAGTTCCTCTGAGCGGGGGTGGTACAATGAGCAGTTCTTC. Protein sequence: CASSSSERGWYNEQFF.

The rearrangement joins TRBV7-2 to TRBJ2-2; possible D gene TRBD1, 5 bases. The CDR3 sequence is 14 residues long. The V end lost 0 bases, the J end lost 4 bases, and 6 bases lay between the germline ends. Germline V lookup: CDR1 SGHTA, CDR2 FQGNSA. The CDR3 reads CASSLAGRTGELFF. As DNA, the CDR3 is TGTGCCAGCAGCTTAGCGGGGCGCACCGGGGAGCTGTTTTTT.

This clone appeared a few times. The genes are TRBV29-1 and TRBJ2-7; tentatively, D is TRBD1 (5 bases). There are 13 residues in the CDR3. V dropped 3 bases and J dropped 3 bases, with 12 bases sitting between them. Germline-derived CDR1 and CDR2 are SQVTM and ANQGSEA. CDR3 bases: TGCAGCGTTGATGCGGACAACGACTACGAGCAGTACTTC. Translation: CSVDADNDYEQYF.

The V call is TRBV6-1, the J call TRBJ1-1; D unclear. The length of the CDR3 is 14 residues. CDR1 is MNHNS, CDR2 SASEGT, per germline. Trimming removed 6 bases at V and 1 base at J, with 12 bases between. The CDR3, as DNA: TGTGCCAGCAGGTTCCAGGTGGCGAACACTGAAGCTTTCTTT. It encodes CASRFQVANTEAFF.

CDR3 sequence (DNA): TGCAGCGTAGAGACAGGAGCTAACTATGGCTACACCTTC. The encoded protein is CSVETGANYGYTF. The chain has TRBV29-1 and TRBJ1-2; tentative D call: TRBD1 (6 bases). The V gene lost 6 bases and the J gene lost 0 bases, with 11 bases spanning the gap. The CDR3 length is 13 residues. Per the germline V gene, CDR1 is SQVTM and CDR2 is ANQGSEA.

This rearrangement joins TRBV5-1 to TRBJ2-3; the match to TRBD2 covers 10 bases. The CDR3 is 16 residues long. Losses at the gene ends were 4 bases for V and 0 bases for J; bases not matched to a gene: 5. The germline CDR1 and CDR2 sequences are SGHRS and YFSETQ. In DNA, the CDR3 is TGCGCCAGCAGCGCTGGACTAGCGGATAGCACAGATACGCAGTATTTT. Translating gives CASSAGLADSTDTQYF.

V usage is TRBV30 and J usage is TRBJ2-2; no clear D. The CDR3 extends over 12 amino acids. V was cut by 3 bases and J by 2 bases, with 4 bases left in between. Germline CDR1 GTSNPN, CDR2 SVGIG (reference sequence). The CDR3 region is CAWSLNTGELFF. The CDR3, as DNA: TGTGCCTGGAGCCTAAACACCGGGGAGCTGTTTTTT.